Each of the 9 T cell receptor beta chains below was sequenced from the same sample in a study of shared clonotypes between healthy human individuals. Sequenced by immunoSEQ multiplex PCR; TCRdb stores in-frame clones only, minus some. The table lists 1,500,000 or so clones, approximately 96% of them singletons, with roughly 1.2% in the top ten. The sample consisted of naive CD4+ T cells sorted from blood. Indicated subset: CD45RA+ positively selected. These receptors were collected from a man between 25 and 39 years old in good health.

The rearrangement uses TRBV4-1 and TRBJ2-7; TRBD1 is a possible D gene (6 bases). V gave up 2 bases and J gave up 7 bases, with 18 bases separating them. This CDR3 has 15 amino acids. Germline loops: CDR1 MGHRA, CDR2 YSYEKL. DNA for the CDR3: TGCGCCAGCAGCCAAACGGGACACCGCTCTAGTGAGCAGTACTTC. The encoded protein is CASSQTGHRSSEQYF.

This chain links TRBV4-3 with TRBJ2-7; 10 bases are a match to TRBD2. This CDR3 has 16 amino acids. After removal of 1 base from V and 5 bases from J, the junction contained 8 bases not matched to a gene. Germline lookup yields CDR1 LGHNA and CDR2 YSLEER. In nucleotides, the CDR3 is TGCGCCAGCAGCCAAGGAACCGGGACTAGCGCCAACGAGCAGTACTTC. As protein: CASSQGTGTSANEQYF.

The chain has TRBV5-5 and TRBJ2-7; TRBD1 matches 7 bases. J was trimmed by 2 bases and V by 2 bases; bases with no gene match: 7. The CDR3 consists of 15 residues. Germline values: CDR1 SGHKS, CDR2 YYEKEE (reference sequence). The CDR3 here is CASSFHWQGAYEQYF. The CDR3 nucleotides read TGTGCCAGCAGCTTTCACTGGCAGGGGGCCTACGAGCAGTACTTC.

The chain joins TRBV28 to TRBJ1-2; TRBD1 matches 12 bases. The CDR3 is made up of 16 amino acids. In germline, CDR1 is MDHEN, CDR2 SYDVKM. Unmatched junction bases numbered 14, after V lost 9 bases and J lost 6 bases. The CDR3 sequence is CASTPSRDRGRDGYTF. Written as DNA, the CDR3 is TGTGCCAGTACTCCCAGCCGGGACAGGGGGCGAGATGGCTACACCTTC.

This clone was observed a single time. This chain connects TRBV9 to TRBJ2-7, with D unclear. CDR1 is SGDLS, CDR2 YYNGEE, per germline. The CDR3 spans 14 residues. Deletions cut 0 bases from V and 6 bases from J, with 13 bases between. As DNA, the CDR3 is TGTGCCAGCAGCGTAGCTACTTTAGATTCCGAGCAGTACTTC. Protein: CASSVATLDSEQYF. Looking up the rest from reference TRBV9 and TRBJ2-7 gives the full variable domain: DSGVTQTPKHLITATGQRVTLRCSPRSGDLSVYWYQQSLDQGLQFLIQYYNGEERAKGNILERFSAQQFPDLHSELNLSSLELGDSALYFCASSVATLDSEQYFGPGTRLTVT.

V gene TRBV5-8 combines with J gene TRBJ2-7, with D tentatively TRBD1 or TRBD2 (5 bases each). Germline values: CDR1 SGHTS, CDR2 YDEGEE. The CDR3 consists of 14 residues. The V end lost 3 bases, the J end lost 3 bases, and 13 bases lay between the germline ends. The CDR3 bases are TGTGCCAGCAGCTCTATAGGGACCCTCTACGAGCAGTACTTC. The encoded protein is CASSSIGTLYEQYF.

V usage is TRBV10-3 and J usage is TRBJ1-5; no clear D. From germline, CDR1 is ENHRY and CDR2 SYGVKD. Trimming left V 2 bases short and J 7 bases short, with 9 bases between. This CDR3 has 13 amino acids. The CDR3 nucleotides are TGTGCCATCAGTGAGGTTGGTGTGCAGCCCCAGCATTTT. This encodes CAISEVGVQPQHF.

This chain uses TRBV2 with TRBJ2-5; TRBD1 agrees at 10 bases. The CDR3 consists of 18 residues. CDR1 is SNHLY and CDR2 is FYNNEI in the germline V gene. V lost 7 bases, J lost 2 bases, and 16 bases stayed unmatched. The CDR3 DNA sequence: TGTGCCAGCACATCCCGGACAGGGGGGACCCATTCGCAAGAGACCCAGTACTTC. This translates into CASTSRTGGTHSQETQYF.

The rearrangement joins TRBV7-2 to TRBJ2-2; the match to TRBD1 covers 9 bases. The CDR3 has 14 residues. CDR1 and CDR2 (germline): SGHTA, FQGNSA. Losses at the gene ends were 5 bases for V and 7 bases for J; bases not matched to a gene: 5. The CDR3 region is CASSMGQGVGELFF. CDR3 DNA: TGTGCCAGCAGCATGGGACAGGGTGTCGGGGAGCTGTTTTTT.